This T cell receptor beta chain was sequenced for a study of early T cells in non-severe SARS-CoV-2 infection. Study background: Unsorted whole blood bulk RNA was sequenced, with unpaired chains.

As part of library construction, unique molecular identifiers were attached to individual cDNA molecules. One entry per CDR3 protein results from TCRdb running MiXCR on the 5' RACE reads. Among 50,000 or so distinct CDR3 sequences, around 5.6% were seen once, and the ten largest hold around 4.3%. The CDR3 runs to 14 residues. The germline gives CDR1 SGHRS, CDR2 YFSETQ. V was pared by 1 base and J by 4 bases, with 8 bases between. Whole-study findings and limits: Matches to VDJdb favored anti-spike CD8 responses and missed private and CD4 specificities.

This clonotype was recorded at least ten times. Its specificity is unknown. The sample consisted of whole blood. This clonotype was sampled from an adult who was a healthcare worker with PCR-confirmed SARS-CoV-2 infection or an uninfected control (not recorded which). The chain carries TRBV5-1 and TRBJ2-2; unclear D gene. The DNA of the CDR3 is TGCGCCAGCAGCTTGTATTCCTCCACCGGGGAGCTGTTTTTT. Amino acids: CASSLYSSTGELFF.